This is a list of T cell receptor beta chains from one sample in a study of OX40 agonist ivuxolimab in advanced cancers. This table comes from immunoSEQ multiplex PCR, and its TCRdb copy is limited to in-frame clones, with some not included. The data show tens of thousands of clones, 85% to 90% seen once. The source material was CD4+ or CD8+ T cells sorted from blood, sampled in a trial of the OX40 agonist ivuxolimab. The receptor set was obtained from an adult with an advanced solid tumor such as melanoma, head and neck, liver or kidney cancer. Each CDR3 is given with its conserved first and last residue. D genes are given only for firm matches. The listing skips clone size in some rows; elsewhere it reads once, few, many or a size class.

cdr3_length,clone_size,v_call,j_call,d_call,cdr3_aa,cdr3_nt
13,-,TRBV5-4,TRBJ2-7,TRBD1,CASSRTGAYEQYF,TGTGCCAGCAGCCGTACAGGGGCCTACGAGCAGTACTTC
13,-,TRBV11-3,TRBJ2-7,TRBD1,CASSRDRNYEQYF,TGTGCCAGCAGTCGGGACAGGAACTACGAGCAGTACTTC
15,-,TRBV5-1,TRBJ1-6,-,CASSLGTLGDSPLHF,TGCGCCAGCAGCCTCGGGACCCTGGGGGATTCACCCCTCCACTTT
15,few,TRBV30,TRBJ1-5,-,CAWSELGQSNQPQHF,TGTGCCTGGAGTGAGCTTGGCCAGTCCAATCAGCCCCAGCATTTT
13,-,TRBV28,TRBJ2-3,TRBD2,CASMLLATDTQYF,TGTGCCAGTATGTTACTAGCGACGGATACGCAGTATTTT
13,-,TRBV18,TRBJ1-2,-,CASSPDGDYGYTF,TGTGCCAGCTCGCCGGACGGCGACTATGGCTACACCTTC
19,-,TRBV27,TRBJ1-1,TRBD1,CASSPRAGTASIMNTEAFF,TGTGCCAGCAGTCCTCGAGCCGGGACAGCTTCCATTATGAACACTGAAGCTTTCTTT
13,-,TRBV14,TRBJ1-1,-,CASSQVPGAEAFF,TGTGCCAGCAGCCAAGTCCCAGGGGCTGAAGCTTTCTTT
15,once,TRBV11-3,TRBJ1-1,-,CASSLVGQGGTEAFF,TGTGCCAGCAGCTTAGTAGGGCAGGGTGGGACTGAAGCTTTCTTT
14,once,TRBV5-1,TRBJ1-6,-,CASSLDGGSSPLHF,TGCGCCAGCAGCTTGGACGGTGGGAGTTCACCCCTCCACTTT
15,-,TRBV19,TRBJ1-2,TRBD1,CASSPSGTGFYGYTF,TGTGCCAGTAGTCCGTCCGGGACAGGGTTCTATGGCTACACCTTC
13,-,TRBV2,TRBJ2-7,-,CASSRQDNYEQYF,TGTGCCAGCAGTAGGCAGGACAACTACGAGCAGTACTTC
15,-,TRBV5-1,TRBJ2-1,TRBD2,CASSRTSGGYNEQFF,TGCGCCAGCAGCCGCACTAGCGGGGGCTACAATGAGCAGTTCTTC
15,-,TRBV6-5,TRBJ2-3,TRBD2,CASSYGSGGTDTQYF,TGTGCCAGCAGTTACGGGAGCGGGGGGACAGATACGCAGTATTTT
12,-,TRBV5-6,TRBJ1-1,-,CASGQMNTEAFF,TGTGCCAGTGGACAGATGAACACTGAAGCTTTCTTT
13,-,TRBV19,TRBJ2-5,-,CASSWQHQETQYF,TGTGCCAGTAGTTGGCAGCACCAAGAGACCCAGTACTTC
13,once,TRBV19,TRBJ1-5,-,CASSITPPRPQHF,TGTGCCAGTAGTATAACCCCGCCCCGGCCCCAGCATTTT